This TCR beta chain was captured in a study of T cells in Graves' hyperthyroidism and ophthalmopathy. Concerning this clonotype itself: Its antigen is not known.

Template material for amplifying TCR beta CDR3 regions consisted of RNA transcripts. TCR CDR3 underwent first-round RT-PCR with the HTBI primer set. TCRdb ran MiXCR on the multiplex PCR reads and lists one entry per CDR3 protein. The top ten hold approximately 7% of the sample, which has some 560,000 distinct CDR3 sequences, around 16% seen once. Study observations and caveats: Model output signaled ophthalmopathy a median approximately 6 months ahead of onset. Blood samples included most of the expanded thyroid clonotypes exceeding 0.001.

Patients aged 18 to 65 had newly diagnosed hyperthyroidism of under 2 months' duration. Germline CDR1 is ENHRY and CDR2 is SYGVKD. Trimming removed 4 bases at V and 1 base at J, with 12 bases between. This CDR3 region has 15 residues. The specimen was blood. The receptor's source is a woman in her 30s with Graves' hyperthyroidism. This sequence joins TRBV10-3 and TRBJ2-3; possibly TRBD1 or TRBD2 for D (5 bases each). The DNA for the CDR3 is TGTGCCATCAGTGCTCTGGGGGACCGCACAGATACGCAGTATTTT. It specifies CAISALGDRTDTQYF.